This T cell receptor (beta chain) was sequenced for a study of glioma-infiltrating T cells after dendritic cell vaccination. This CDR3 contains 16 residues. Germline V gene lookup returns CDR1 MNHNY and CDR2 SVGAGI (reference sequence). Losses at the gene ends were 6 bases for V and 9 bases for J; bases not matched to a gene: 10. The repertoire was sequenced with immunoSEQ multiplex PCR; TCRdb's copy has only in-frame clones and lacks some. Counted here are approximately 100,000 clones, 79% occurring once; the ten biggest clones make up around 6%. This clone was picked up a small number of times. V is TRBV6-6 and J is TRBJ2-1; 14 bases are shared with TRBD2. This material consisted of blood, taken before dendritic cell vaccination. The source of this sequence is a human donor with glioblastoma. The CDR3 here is CASRSGLAGGNSEQFF. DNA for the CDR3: TGTGCCAGCAGATCCGGACTAGCGGGAGGTAATAGTGAGCAGTTCTTC.